This T cell receptor (beta chain) was retrieved from a study of T cell responses to AZD1222 COVID-19 vaccine. Whole-study context: Pooled samples include second doses given at about 4 or 12 weeks.

Germline assignment: CDR1 SGHAT and CDR2 FQDESV (reference sequence). Trimming shortened V by 4 bases and J by 2 bases, and 12 bases separated the two germline ends. The CDR3 spans 14 residues. Using immunoSEQ multiplex PCR, the repertoire was profiled, and TCRdb retains in-frame clones only, with some absent. Of 180,000 or so clones in the sample, 88% are singletons; the top ten hold 7.7%. This receptor was identified in an adult in good health. The sample was peripheral blood, taken on day 0 of AZD1222 vaccination. The chain employs TRBV11-1 and TRBJ2-7; maybe TRBD1 (6 bases). CDR3 amino acids: CASSSRQETYEQYF. CDR3 sequence (DNA): TGTGCCAGCAGCTCCCGACAGGAGACCTACGAGCAGTACTTC.